The sequence of this T cell receptor (beta chain) was determined in a study of blood T cell repertoires in COVID-19. For the study at large: Spain, Italy and the United States supplied samples that represented acute and convalescent COVID-19.

Original analysis: For nucleated cells, counts were estimated from reference gene primer amplification. Profiling relied on immunoSEQ multiplex PCR, and the TCRdb table lists in-frame clones only, not all of them. V, J and clone size derive from that table, while D and trimming were established from the DNA sequence. The data hold 450,000 or so clones, with around 90% observed a single time. Seattle's enrolled individuals joined amid active infection and were then monitored longitudinally. V was shortened by 5 bases and J by 7 bases, with 14 bases between the two germline ends. This CDR3 is built from 14 residues. The germline gives CDR1 PRHDT, CDR2 FYEKMQ (reference sequence).

The chain is built from TRBV13 and TRBJ1-4, with a possible D match to TRBD1 (6 bases). This TCR came from a man aged 18 to 29 with COVID-19, enrolled during active disease. The specimen was peripheral blood. In DNA, the CDR3 is TGTGCCAGCAGCACTACAGGGTTGGGTGAAAAACTGTTTTTT. It codes for CASSTTGLGEKLFF.